The sample holds many counts of the clone carrying this TCR beta chain. From germline, CDR1 is MNHEY and CDR2 SVGEGT. Between the trimmed V and J ends, which lost 4 bases and 2 bases, there was a span of 13 bases. There are 15 residues in the CDR3. It was with a sample-barcoded 5' primer and a J-beta primer mix that a second PCR of roughly 7 to 12 cycles was run. TCRdb ran MiXCR on the 5' RACE reads and lists one entry per CDR3 protein. The sample includes roughly 700,000 distinct CDR3 sequences, 32% seen only once; the top ten take 15% to 17%. This entry is derived from a study of blood T cells in healthy people across ages. PBMCs numbering at least 7 million were isolated per sample. The total RNA that was extracted per sample amounted to at least 5 micrograms.

The sample taken for sequencing was blood. This TCR was recovered from a woman older than 75 in good health. The rearrangement links TRBV6-2 or TRBV6-3 to TRBJ2-3, with D perhaps being TRBD1 or TRBD2 (5 bases each). Here the CDR3 reads CASSWPGRNTDTQYF. The CDR3 DNA reads TGTGCCAGCAGTTGGCCGGGACGCAACACAGATACGCAGTATTTT.